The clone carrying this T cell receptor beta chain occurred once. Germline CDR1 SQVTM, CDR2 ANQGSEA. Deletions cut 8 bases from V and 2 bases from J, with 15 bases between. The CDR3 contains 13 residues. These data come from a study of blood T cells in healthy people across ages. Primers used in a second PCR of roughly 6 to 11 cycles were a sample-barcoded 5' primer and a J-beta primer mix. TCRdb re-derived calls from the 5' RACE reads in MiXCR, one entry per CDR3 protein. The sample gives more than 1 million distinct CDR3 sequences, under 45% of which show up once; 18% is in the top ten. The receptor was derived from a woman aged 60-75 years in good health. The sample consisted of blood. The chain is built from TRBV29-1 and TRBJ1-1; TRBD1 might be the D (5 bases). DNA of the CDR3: TGCAGCATCGCCGGCAGGGCTAACACTGAAGCTTTCTTT. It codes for CSIAGRANTEAFF.